This T cell receptor (beta chain) emerged from a study of blood T cell repertoires in COVID-19. Overall study context: The origin of the acute and convalescent COVID-19 samples was the United States, Italy and Spain.

Germline V gene lookup returns CDR1 SGHAT and CDR2 FQNNGV. V lost 5 bases, J lost 5 bases, and 10 bases stayed unmatched. This CDR3 has 15 residues. In the authors' workflow: Reference gene primer amplification yielded estimated nucleated cell counts. Assay: immunoSEQ multiplex PCR; the TCRdb copy retains only in-frame clones and omits some. The V and J calls and clone size were taken over from that table, and D and trimming were inferred from the DNA. The table includes under 200,000 clones, approximately 80% detected once. This clone was picked up a small number of times. This receptor was obtained from a man in his 60s with COVID-19, enrolled during active disease. The chain uses TRBV11-2 and TRBJ2-7, with 9 bases lining up with TRBD1. The specimen was peripheral blood. The CDR3 loop is CASSPGGQGRNEQYF. The CDR3 DNA is TGTGCCAGCAGCCCGGGGGGACAGGGTAGAAACGAGCAGTACTTC.